Below are 4 T cell receptor beta chains sequenced from a single sample in a study of Ad26.COV2.S vaccination and SARS-CoV-2 variants (dated by TCRdb to the early 2020s). Libraries came from the immunoSEQ multiplex PCR assay. TCRdb holds this immuneACCESS table with in-frame rearrangements only. Some clones are missing; in checked studies, unresolved V genes explain under half, and the rest has no known cause. This sample holds around 250,000 clones; 87% were observed only once. Less than 3% of the sample goes to the ten largest clones. What this sample's treatment or condition label stands for: 15 to 20 received Ad26.COV2.S at low or high dose, single or two shots; 5 received placebo; per-sample allocation not given. For vaccine and placebo recipients, repertoires were sequenced using samples collected on day 63 after the first injection. The input for sequencing was peripheral blood, taken in a trial of Ad26.COV2.S vaccine versus placebo. Receptor source: a person between 18 and 60 years old who received the Ad26.COV2.S COVID-19 vaccine or a placebo.

The chain recombines TRBV6-1 with TRBJ2-1; D gene uncertain. V lost 3 bases to trimming and J lost 4 bases, with 7 bases between them. The CDR3 is 13 amino acids. Looked up from germline, CDR1 is MNHNS and CDR2 is SASEGT. The CDR3 sequence: CASSEATYNEQFF. DNA for the CDR3: TGTGCCAGCAGTGAGGCCACTTACAATGAGCAGTTCTTC.

This clone was observed a single time. The chain uses TRBV11-1 and TRBJ2-7; a weak D match, TRBD2 (7 bases). There are 15 residues in the CDR3. V shed 4 bases and J shed 3 bases, with 16 bases lying between them. Germline V gene sequence: CDR1 SGHAT, CDR2 FQDESV (reference sequence). The CDR3 DNA is TGTGCCAGCAGCTCGGGGGGCCCTTTGTACTACGAGCAGTACTTC. The encoded protein is CASSSGGPLYYEQYF.

V gene TRBV2 combines with J gene TRBJ2-1, with 11 positions matching TRBD2. Germline CDR1 reads SNHLY; CDR2 reads FYNNEI. With V trimmed by 6 bases and J by 10 bases, 5 bases remained unmatched. The CDR3 has 13 residues. CDR3 region: CASRATSGAEQFF. In DNA, the CDR3 is TGTGCCAGCAGGGCGACTAGCGGGGCCGAGCAGTTCTTC.

CDR3 residues: CASSPTLAGAHEQFF. The CDR3 coding sequence is TGTGCCAGCAGCCCAACCCTAGCGGGAGCCCATGAGCAGTTCTTC. The V gene is TRBV11-2, the J gene TRBJ2-1, with 10 bases fitting TRBD2. The CDR3 has 15 amino acids. Unmatched junction bases numbered 9, after V lost 5 bases and J lost 8 bases. The germline gives CDR1 SGHAT, CDR2 FQNNGV.